The 26 T cell receptor beta chains presented below share a single source sample, sequenced in a study of T cell responses to AZD1222 COVID-19 vaccine. Here immunoSEQ multiplex PCR was the method, and the copy in TCRdb shows in-frame clones only, minus some. Seen here are approximately 150,000 clones, over 75% observed once, and the top ten hold 1.4%. Source: peripheral blood, taken on day 0 of AZD1222 vaccination. Receptors originate from an adult in good health.

The count of this clone is one. V usage is TRBV5-6 and J usage is TRBJ2-7; D is possibly TRBD2 (5 bases). CDR3 size: 14 residues. Germline CDR1 reads SGHDT; CDR2 reads YYEEEE. V was shortened by 4 bases and J by 3 bases, with 14 bases between the two germline ends. The CDR3 DNA is TGTGCCAGCAGCCCGAGGGTTGGGGACTACGAGCAGTACTTC. Translating it yields CASSPRVGDYEQYF.

The chain joins TRBV7-7 to TRBJ2-5; 7 nucleotides line up with TRBD1. Germline V lookup: CDR1 SSHAT, CDR2 FNYEAQ (reference sequence). The CDR3 sequence is 15 residues long. Trimming took 1 base from V and 5 from J; bases not matched to a gene: 7. The CDR3 coding sequence is TGTGCCAGCAGCTTAGGGCGTACCAGGGGGGAGACCCAGTACTTC. Residues: CASSLGRTRGETQYF.

The chain joins TRBV27 to TRBJ2-2; D is ambiguous. CDR1 is MNHEY and CDR2 is SMNVEV in the germline V gene (reference sequence). CDR3 size: 16 residues. The V and J ends lost 7 bases and 4 bases respectively, with 19 bases between them. The CDR3 coding sequence is TGTGCCAGCACCACCCCGGGTGGTTCTACCACCGGGGAGCTGTTTTTT. The encoded protein is CASTTPGGSTTGELFF.

The CDR3 loop is CASSQYSSGSETQYF. For the CDR3, the DNA is TGCGCCAGCAGTCAATATTCTAGCGGGAGCGAGACCCAGTACTTC. The chain combines TRBV4-3 with TRBJ2-5; 10 bases align to TRBD2. The CDR3 consists of 15 residues. V shed 6 bases and J 5 bases; nucleotides not matched to a gene: 9. CDR1 and CDR2 (germline): LGHNA, YSLEER.

This clone was detected once. The rearrangement uses TRBV21-1 and TRBJ2-7. TRBV21-1 corresponds to a pseudogene. There are 14 residues in the CDR3. The CDR3: CASMGEGALYEQYF. Here the CDR3 DNA reads TGTGCCAGCATGGGGGAGGGGGCCCTCTACGAGCAGTACTTC.

V gene TRBV29-1 combines with J gene TRBJ2-7; D is tentatively TRBD1 or TRBD2 (5 bases each). CDR1 and CDR2 from the germline V gene are SQVTM and ANQGSEA. V was trimmed by 5 bases and J by 3 bases, leaving 14 bases between them. CDR3 length: 13 residues. CDR3 amino acids: CSVTGGNDYEQYF. The CDR3 DNA sequence: TGCAGCGTTACAGGAGGAAATGACTACGAGCAGTACTTC.

This clone has a handful of counts. The V and J genes are TRBV11-3 and TRBJ2-5; the D gene is possibly TRBD2 (5 bases). CDR1 and CDR2 (germline): SGHNT, YENEEA. The CDR3 loop spans 13 amino acids. Trimming left V 6 bases short and J 4 bases short, with 12 bases between. The CDR3 sequence is CASRSGIGETQYF. CDR3 sequence (DNA): TGTGCCAGCAGGAGCGGAATAGGAGAGACCCAGTACTTC.

This chain connects TRBV5-1 to TRBJ1-2; 7 bases align to TRBD1. Germline CDR1 and CDR2: SGHRS and YFSETQ. CDR3 length: 14 residues. The J segment lost 8 bases and the V segment lost 1 base, leaving 8 bases of the junction unmatched. As DNA, the CDR3 is TGCGCCAGCAGCTTGACAGGGGACCTCGGGGGCTACACCTTC. Translation: CASSLTGDLGGYTF.

The CDR3 DNA is TGTGCCAGTAGTATATGGCAGGGACAGGGGGCCGACACTGAAGCTTTCTTT. It specifies CASSIWQGQGADTEAFF. The chain combines TRBV19 with TRBJ1-1; 12 bases map to TRBD1. V lost 2 bases, J lost 3 bases, and 7 bases stayed unmatched. The CDR3 sequence is 17 residues long. Germline V gene lookup returns CDR1 LNHDA and CDR2 SQIVND (reference sequence).

The V gene is TRBV14, the J gene TRBJ2-7, with a weak D call TRBD2 (6 bases). This CDR3 has 16 amino acids. Deletions cut 1 base from V and 6 bases from J, with 19 bases between. The germline gives CDR1 SGHDN, CDR2 FVKESK. The CDR3 region has the DNA TGTGCCAGCAGCCAAGGGGGGGACCGCCGTTCCCGCGAGCAGTACTTC. Translation: CASSQGGDRRSREQYF.

This clone occurred once. CDR3 protein: CATSDLRTDYNEQFF. In nucleotides, the CDR3 is TGTGCCACCAGTGATCTTAGGACAGACTACAATGAGCAGTTCTTC. The chain joins TRBV24-1 to TRBJ2-1, with D possibly TRBD1 on 6 matching bases. The CDR3 length is 15 residues. From germline, CDR1 is KGHDR and CDR2 SFDVKD. V lost 3 bases to trimming and J lost 3 bases, with 11 bases between them.

The chain combines TRBV11-2 with TRBJ2-7; D unclear. The germline V gene has CDR1 SGHAT and CDR2 FQNNGV. The CDR3 consists of 12 residues. The V gene lost 6 bases and the J gene lost 6 bases, with 12 bases spanning the gap. The CDR3, as DNA: TGTGCCAGCAGTCACTTCCCGGGCGAGCAGTACTTC. This encodes CASSHFPGEQYF.

This clone occurred once. The rearrangement joins TRBV6-5 to TRBJ1-1; D is unclear. V was cut by 9 bases and J by 1 base, with 18 bases left in between. This CDR3 has 15 residues. CDR1 is MNHEY, CDR2 SVGAGI, per germline. The CDR3 reads CARPLKVQTNTEAFF. The CDR3 DNA reads as TGTGCCAGACCCCTCAAGGTACAAACGAACACTGAAGCTTTCTTT.

This chain uses TRBV6-6 with TRBJ1-3; no clear D. The CDR3 extends over 15 amino acids. Germline CDR1 is MNHNY and CDR2 is SVGAGI (reference sequence). The ends were cut back, 6 bases at V and 1 base at J, with 13 bases in the middle. The CDR3 region has the DNA TGTGCCAGCAGCCCCTTCGGTGTTTCTGGAAACACCATATATTTT. Encoded protein: CASSPFGVSGNTIYF.

The V and J genes are TRBV4-3 and TRBJ1-2; weak D call: TRBD1 (5 bases). The CDR3 extends over 14 amino acids. V gave up 0 bases and J gave up 2 bases, with 7 bases separating them. Germline-derived CDR1 and CDR2 are LGHNA and YSLEER. Here the CDR3 reads CASSQDRDNYGYTF. In DNA, the CDR3 is TGCGCCAGCAGCCAAGATAGGGACAACTATGGCTACACCTTC.

The chain recombines TRBV6-2 or TRBV6-3 with TRBJ2-7, with D maybe TRBD2 (5 bases). From germline, CDR1 is MNHEY and CDR2 SVGEGT. V was clipped by 2 bases and J by 2 bases, with 7 bases between them. This CDR3 comprises 13 residues. The DNA for the CDR3 is TGTGCCAGCAGTTACGGACTTACCTACGAGCAGTACTTC. As protein: CASSYGLTYEQYF.

V usage is TRBV4-3 and J usage is TRBJ2-6; possible D gene TRBD1, 5 bases. CDR3 size: 17 residues. Germline V gives CDR1 LGHNA, CDR2 YSLEER. V gave up 1 base and J gave up 0 bases, with 10 bases separating them. For the CDR3, the DNA is TGCGCCAGCAGCCAAGCTACAGGAGTCTCTGGGGCCAACGTCCTGACTTTC. Translated: CASSQATGVSGANVLTF.

Here the CDR3 reads CASSTTGGFYGYTF. CDR3 bases: TGTGCCAGCAGTACAACAGGGGGCTTTTATGGCTACACCTTC. This chain joins TRBV6-5 and TRBJ1-2, with 9 bases lining up with TRBD1. Germline loops: CDR1 MNHEY, CDR2 SVGAGI. J gave up 5 bases and V 5 bases, and 6 bases lay outside the gene matches. The CDR3 has 14 amino acids.

The count of this clone is one. The rearrangement links TRBV19 to TRBJ2-3; TRBD2 aligns across 10 bases. The V gene end was trimmed by 6 bases and the J gene end by 5 bases; junction bases not matched to a gene: 5. The CDR3 sequence is 14 residues long. Germline V lookup: CDR1 LNHDA, CDR2 SQIVND (reference sequence). CDR3: CASSPSGGEDTQYF. Written as DNA, the CDR3 is TGTGCCAGTAGCCCGAGCGGGGGGGAAGATACGCAGTATTTT. Full variable domain (rest looked up from reference TRBV19 and TRBJ2-3): DGGITQSPKYLFRKEGQNVTLSCEQNLNHDAMYWYRQDPGQGLRLIYYSQIVNDFQKGDIAEGYSVSREKKESFPLTVTSAQKNPTAFYLCASSPSGGEDTQYFGPGTRLTVL.

The gene calls are TRBV3-1 (or the pseudogene TRBV3-2) and TRBJ1-2; D is perhaps TRBD1 (5 bases). The CDR3 runs 14 residues. Trimming took 3 bases from V and 8 from J, leaving 16 bases between them. Germline CDR1 reads LGHDT; CDR2 reads YNNKEL (reference sequence). CDR3 in amino acids: CASSHLSGGGGYTF. DNA for the CDR3: TGTGCCAGCAGCCACCTCTCGGGGGGGGGAGGCTACACCTTC.

The V gene is TRBV27, the J gene TRBJ1-1; 7 bases agree with TRBD1. This CDR3 is built from 16 residues. Germline V gene data show CDR1 as MNHEY and CDR2 as SMNVEV (reference sequence). Trimming cost V 8 bases and J 1 base; bases outside gene matches: 13. The CDR3 reads CASRTLQGRANTEAFF. CDR3 nucleotide sequence: TGTGCCAGCCGAACGTTACAGGGGCGTGCGAACACTGAAGCTTTCTTT.

The V and J genes are TRBV6-5 and TRBJ1-1, with D perhaps TRBD1 (5 bases). Germline values: CDR1 MNHEY, CDR2 SVGAGI. This CDR3 spans 13 amino acids. Deletions cut 2 bases from V and 6 bases from J, with 10 bases between. In DNA, the CDR3 is TGTGCCAGCAGTTACGTGGGGGACCCTGAAGCTTTCTTT. Residues: CASSYVGDPEAFF.

The chain uses TRBV12-3 or TRBV12-4 and TRBJ1-2; D is ambiguous. Trimming stripped 4 bases from V and 8 bases from J, with 11 bases between. CDR3 length: 12 amino acids. CDR3 sequence: CASSWGNRGYTF. CDR3 DNA sequence: TGTGCCAGCAGTTGGGGAAATCGGGGCTACACCTTC.

This clone has a handful of counts. The gene calls are TRBV6-4 and TRBJ1-1; 9 bases map to TRBD1. The CDR3 length is 16 residues. Germline CDR1 and CDR2: MRHNA and SNTAGT. The trim removed 3 bases at V and 3 bases at J, leaving 8 bases unmatched. In nucleotides, the CDR3 is TGTGCCAGCAGTGAGGACAGGGGAAGTATGGACACTGAAGCTTTCTTT. Encoded protein: CASSEDRGSMDTEAFF.

The chain joins TRBV5-4 to TRBJ1-1; D is perhaps TRBD1 (5 bases). Trimming took 5 bases from V and 1 from J, leaving 15 bases between them. CDR1 and CDR2 from the germline V gene are SGHNT and YYREEE (reference sequence). This CDR3 is built from 15 residues. CDR3 protein: CASSFKTGPNTEAFF. In DNA, the CDR3 is TGTGCCAGCAGTTTCAAAACGGGACCGAACACTGAAGCTTTCTTT. Complete variable domain (other parts from reference TRBV5-4 and TRBJ1-1): ETGVTQSPTHLIKTRGQQVTLRCSSQSGHNTVSWYQQALGQGPQFIFQYYREEENGRGNFPPRFSGLQFPNYSSELNVNALELDDSALYLCASSFKTGPNTEAFFGQGTRLTVV.

V is TRBV2 and J is TRBJ2-7; 8 bases are shared with TRBD2. CDR1 and CDR2 from the germline V gene are SNHLY and FYNNEI. V trimming: 7 bases; J trimming: 4 bases; junction bases outside the gene matches: 6. The CDR3 runs 13 residues. The DNA of the CDR3 is TGTGCCAGCACCGGGACTAGAACGTACGAGCAGTACTTC. Translated, it gives CASTGTRTYEQYF.